Presented here are 27 T cell receptor beta chains from one specimen sequenced in a study of molecular identifiers for immune sequencing clone quantification. TCRdb reanalysed the PCR reads using MiXCR and keeps one entry per CDR3 protein. Among over 600,000 distinct CDR3 sequences listed, 15% to 20% were seen once. Sequencing input: naive CD8+ T cells from blood, with Jurkat cell RNA spiked in. Subset here: FACS-sorted CD8+CD4-CCR7+CD45RA+ naive T cells. Receptors were obtained from a human donor in good health. Some libraries in this study had Jurkat cell RNA spiked in.

This clonotype was seen a single time. The junction departs from the called germline gene at one end, perhaps through a read error. This chain links TRBV7-9 with TRBJ2-1; 9 bases match TRBD2. The CDR3 spans 14 residues. Germline CDR1 SEHNR, CDR2 FQNEAQ (reference sequence). CDR3 in DNA: TGTGCCAGCAGCTGGGGACTAGCAGGCAATGAGCAGTCCTTC. This translates into CASSWGLAGNEQSF.

This clonotype appeared many times. The rearrangement uses TRBV7-9 and TRBJ2-7, with D possibly TRBD2 on 7 matching bases. The V end lost 1 base, the J end lost 6 bases, and 13 bases lay between the germline ends. Germline-derived CDR1 and CDR2 are SEHNR and FQNEAQ (reference sequence). CDR3 length: 14 amino acids. CDR3 nucleotides: TGTGCCAGCAGCTTAGAGGCGGGGGCGGGCGAGCAGTACTTC. Amino acid sequence: CASSLEAGAGEQYF.

The chain is built from TRBV5-4 and TRBJ2-3; D uncertain. The CDR3 has 16 amino acids. Trimming took 3 bases from V and 1 from J, leaving 15 bases between them. CDR1 is SGHNT and CDR2 is YYREEE in the germline V gene (reference sequence). The DNA of the CDR3 is TGTGCCAGCAGCTACCTTGAGGTTTATGGCACAGATACGCAGTATTTT. Protein sequence: CASSYLEVYGTDTQYF.

For this clonotype: This may come from a read error, since a much larger clone is one base off. The chain has TRBV28 and TRBJ2-7, with D possibly being TRBD1 or TRBD2 (5 bases each). The CDR3 sequence is 14 residues long. Trimming shortened V by 7 bases and J by 3 bases, and 16 bases separated the two germline ends. Germline CDR1 reads MDHEN; CDR2 reads SYDVKM. The CDR3, as DNA: TGTGCCAGCAATCACCGGGGCGAGGGCTACGAGCAGTACTTC. Its protein product is CASNHRGEGYEQYF.

This clonotype has a count of ten or more. The CDR3 reads CASSSAGSSYNEQFF. The CDR3 DNA follows: TGTGCCAGCAGCTCAGCGGGGAGCTCCTACAATGAGCAGTTCTTC. This chain links TRBV7-6 with TRBJ2-1; TRBD2 matches 7 bases. V gave up 4 bases and J gave up 0 bases; unmatched junction bases: 3. The CDR3 has 15 residues. The germline V gene has CDR1 SGHVS and CDR2 FNYEAQ. The full variable domain, rest sourced from reference TRBV7-6 and TRBJ2-1, is GAGVSQSPRYKVTKRGQDVALRCDPISGHVSLYWYRQALGQGPEFLTYFNYEAQQDKSGLPNDRFSAERPEGSISTLTIQRTEQRDSAMYRCASSSAGSSYNEQFFGPGTRLTVL.

This clonotype was seen repeatedly, ten times or more. V and J are TRBV7-2 and TRBJ1-4; D unresolved. Between the trimmed V and J ends, which lost 3 bases and 7 bases, there was a span of 21 bases. Germline V lookup: CDR1 SGHTA, CDR2 FQGNSA. This CDR3 is built from 17 residues. The CDR3 nucleotides read TGTGCCAGCAGCTTCTTCCACACTGGGCAGGCGGGTGAAAAACTGTTTTTT. It translates to CASSFFHTGQAGEKLFF.

As concerns this clonotype: Being one base from a much bigger clone, this may be a read error. The chain joins TRBV7-6 to TRBJ2-3, with 9 bases that match TRBD1. This CDR3 region has 15 residues. The ends lost 8 bases at V and 3 bases at J; junction bases unmatched: 9. Per the germline V gene, CDR1 is SGHVS and CDR2 is FNYEAQ. The CDR3 bases are TGTGCCAGCGGCTCAACAGGGGGCGGTACAGATACGCAGTATTTT. Translation: CASGSTGGGTDTQYF.

In this sample, this clonotype turned up many times. One end of the junction fails to match germline, which may point to a read error. The V call is TRBV18, the J call TRBJ2-3; the D is unclear. Germline values: CDR1 KGHSH, CDR2 LQKENI. This CDR3 has 15 amino acids. The DNA of the CDR3 is TGTGCCAGCACACCGGGCGGAGTAAACACAGATACGCAGTATTTT. Amino acids: CASTPGGVNTDTQYF.

The chain has TRBV7-6 and TRBJ1-1; D remains ambiguous. The germline CDR1 and CDR2 sequences are SGHVS and FNYEAQ. The V gene lost 1 base and the J gene lost 1 base, with 10 bases spanning the gap. This CDR3 is 15 amino acids long. The CDR3 protein is CASSLGPVGNTEAFF. In DNA form, the CDR3 reads TGTGCCAGCAGCTTAGGGCCCGTGGGGAACACTGAAGCTTTCTTT.

Worth noting for this clonotype: A single base separates this from a much larger clone, so it may be a read error. This chain links TRBV12-3 or TRBV12-4 with TRBJ2-1, with 7 bases lining up with TRBD1. There are 15 residues in the CDR3. V shed 5 bases, J shed 8 bases, and the junction held 12 bases outside the gene matches. CDR3 residues: CASSPRAPQGDEQFF. The CDR3 DNA sequence: TGTGCCAGCAGTCCGAGGGCCCCTCAGGGGGATGAGCAGTTCTTC.

This clonotype was seen at least ten times. V is TRBV6-5 and J is TRBJ1-6, with TRBD1 matching 7 bases. Looked up from germline, CDR1 is MNHEY and CDR2 is SVGAGI. The CDR3 covers 15 residues. The V and J ends lost 6 bases and 9 bases, in that order; junction bases with no gene match: 11. CDR3 bases: TGTGCCAGCAGCCCCTCGACAGGGCTGGGTTCACCCCTCCACTTT. Protein product: CASSPSTGLGSPLHF.

Comment on this clonotype: This may stem from a read error, because a much larger clone lies one nucleotide away. It is unclear where the CDR3 begins or ends on the DNA, so no DNA is shown, and the CDR3 is as TCRdb lists it. The J gene is TRBJ2-3, the V gene TRBV10-3; TRBD1 was called by the table and not checked on the DNA. Germline V gene sequence: CDR1 ENHRY, CDR2 SYGVKD. A total of 18 residues make up the CDR3, ends included. The chain's CDR3 is CAISDPVGQGTSTDTQCF.

To note about this clonotype: With a much larger clone just one base away, this may be a read error. The chain carries TRBV20-1 and TRBJ1-2; 8 nucleotides line up with TRBD1. Germline CDR1 and CDR2: DFQATT and SNEGSKA (reference sequence). The CDR3 runs 15 residues. V dropped 7 bases and J dropped 0; count of bases not matched to a gene: 10. The DNA for the CDR3 is TGCAGTGTACCGGGACAGGAAACTTCTAACTATGGCTACACCTTC. Encoded protein: CSVPGQETSNYGYTF.

This rearrangement joins TRBV6-2 or TRBV6-3 to TRBJ2-2; 11 bases are a match to TRBD1. The V gene end was trimmed by 4 bases and the J gene end by 1 base; junction bases not matched to a gene: 20. The CDR3 extends over 22 amino acids. Germline assignment: CDR1 MNHEY and CDR2 SVGEGT. The CDR3 region has the DNA TGTGCCAGCAGTTCTCTCGCCGAGGTTGCTGGACAGGGGGCAGGGAACACCGGGGAGCTGTTTTTT. Residues: CASSSLAEVAGQGAGNTGELFF.

This clonotype was observed a few times. This sequence joins TRBV5-6 and TRBJ2-7; TRBD1 matches at 11 bases. The V and J ends lost 2 bases and 6 bases, in that order; junction bases with no gene match: 1. The CDR3 is 13 amino acids. Per germline, CDR1 SGHDT and CDR2 YYEEEE. The CDR3 nucleotides read TGTGCCAGCAGCTTCGGGACAGGGGGCGAGCAGTACTTC. Encoded protein: CASSFGTGGEQYF.

As to this clonotype: Given a much more abundant clone one base away, this may be a read error. V is TRBV25-1 and J is TRBJ2-3, with 13 bases fitting TRBD2. Trimming took 4 bases from V and 3 from J; bases not matched to a gene: 10. This CDR3 contains 18 residues. The germline V gene encodes CDR1 MGHDK and CDR2 SYGVNS. CDR3 bases: TGTGCCAGCAGTGGCCTCCAGACTAGCGGGAGGACGACAGATACGCAGTATTTT. Its translation is CASSGLQTSGRTTDTQYF.

A note on this clonotype: At one of its ends the junction is not consistent with the germline gene, which may arise from a read error. V is TRBV4-1 and J is TRBJ2-3; the match to TRBD2 covers 8 bases. The germline gives CDR1 MGHRA, CDR2 YSYEKL. The CDR3 loop spans 21 amino acids. The CDR3 DNA follows: TGCGCCAGCGGCCAAGAGCGGAGTTATAGCGGGGAACATTATCTTTCGGATACGCAGTATTTT. Protein sequence: CASGQERSYSGEHYLSDTQYF.

There are many counts of this clonotype. This chain uses TRBV28 with TRBJ2-3; D may correspond to TRBD1 or TRBD2 (6 bases each). This CDR3 has 15 residues. CDR1 is MDHEN and CDR2 is SYDVKM in the germline V gene. Trimming cost V 2 bases and J 2 bases, with 11 bases left between them. The CDR3 region has the DNA TGTGCCAGCAGTTTAGCGGGACACAACACAGATACGCAGTATTTT. Protein: CASSLAGHNTDTQYF. Full variable domain (rest looked up from reference TRBV28 and TRBJ2-3): DVKVTQSSRYLVKRTGEKVFLECVQDMDHENMFWYRQDPGLGLRLIYFSYDVKMKEKGDIPEGYSVSREKKERFSLILESASTNQTSMYLCASSLAGHNTDTQYFGPGTRLTVL.

This clonotype was found a few times. The genes are TRBV5-6 and TRBJ1-4, with 9 bases aligning to TRBD1. The ends lost 3 bases at V and 8 bases at J; junction bases unmatched: 8. The CDR3 is 15 residues long. Germline values: CDR1 SGHDT, CDR2 YYEEEE. The CDR3 loop is CASSSQQGAGEKLFF. CDR3 nucleotides: TGTGCCAGCAGCTCCCAACAGGGGGCGGGAGAAAAACTGTTTTTT.

A note on this clonotype: A much larger clone sits a single nucleotide away, making a read error possible. This chain connects TRBV7-6 to TRBJ2-3; D ambiguous. Germline V CDR1 and CDR2: SGHVS, FNYEAQ. The CDR3 is 13 amino acids. Here the CDR3 reads CASSPANHDMQYF. The DNA for the CDR3 is TGTGCCAGCAGCCCAGCTAACCACGATATGCAGTATTTT.

This clonotype was seen repeatedly, ten times or more. The chain links TRBV5-1 to TRBJ2-3; TRBD2 matches at 14 bases. Trimming took 4 bases from V and 2 from J; bases not matched to a gene: 6. Germline assignment: CDR1 SGHRS and CDR2 YFSETQ. The CDR3 runs 17 residues. This chain's CDR3 is CASSPGLAGGLTDTQYF. CDR3 nucleotide sequence: TGCGCCAGCAGCCCCGGACTAGCGGGGGGCCTCACAGATACGCAGTATTTT.

The sample holds a few counts of this clonotype. The chain combines TRBV12-3 or TRBV12-4 with TRBJ2-1; weak D call: TRBD1 (5 bases). The CDR3 sequence is 16 residues long. V lost 5 bases and J 0 bases, leaving 14 bases between the germline ends. CDR3 sequence (DNA): TGTGCCAGCAGTCCGCCGACAGATAGCTCCTACAATGAGCAGTTCTTC. Translated, it gives CASSPPTDSSYNEQFF.

The chain combines TRBV19 with TRBJ2-3; 11 positions match TRBD2. V shed 3 bases, J shed 1 base, and the junction held 3 bases outside the gene matches. This CDR3 spans 16 amino acids. The germline V gene encodes CDR1 LNHDA and CDR2 SQIVND (reference sequence). CDR3 in amino acids: CASSMGLAVGTDTQYF. In DNA, the CDR3 is TGTGCCAGTAGTATGGGACTAGCGGTGGGCACAGATACGCAGTATTTT.

The chain couples TRBV6-2 or TRBV6-3 to TRBJ1-5; 7 bases are a match to TRBD1. V lost 2 bases, J lost 4 bases, and 5 bases stayed unmatched. Germline lookup yields CDR1 MNHEY and CDR2 SVGEGT. The CDR3 is 15 amino acids. CDR3 amino acids: CASSYPGQANQPQHF. For the CDR3, the DNA is TGTGCCAGCAGTTACCCAGGACAGGCGAATCAGCCCCAGCATTTT.

This rearrangement joins TRBV2 to TRBJ1-5; D remains ambiguous. The V end was cut by 3 bases, the J end by 0 bases, with 9 bases between. This CDR3 comprises 15 residues. CDR1 and CDR2 (germline): SNHLY, FYNNEI. CDR3 residues: CASSEEVNSNQPQHF. CDR3 DNA: TGTGCCAGCAGTGAGGAGGTGAATAGCAATCAGCCCCAGCATTTT.

This clonotype was detected a few times. This may come from a read error, since a much larger clone is one base off. No conserved phenylalanine or tryptophan ends this CDR3, so it is likely a read error. V usage is TRBV7-9 and J usage is TRBJ2-3; perhaps TRBD1 as D (7 bases). This CDR3 contains 18 residues. In germline, CDR1 is SEHNR, CDR2 FQNEAQ (reference sequence). Trimming pared 4 bases from V and 0 bases from J, leaving 20 bases between. DNA of the CDR3: TGTGCCAGCAGCTCCCCCCCTGCGGGACAGCCCAGCACAGATACGCAGTATTCT. As protein: CASSSPPAGQPSTDTQYS.

This clonotype was seen many times. This chain joins TRBV9 and TRBJ2-3, with 13 bases that match TRBD2. The CDR3 loop spans 17 amino acids. V shed 0 bases and J 5 bases; nucleotides not matched to a gene: 6. Germline loops: CDR1 SGDLS, CDR2 YYNGEE. The chain's CDR3 is CASSVGTSGGAVDTQYF. The DNA of the CDR3 is TGTGCCAGCAGCGTAGGTACTAGCGGGGGGGCCGTAGATACGCAGTATTTT.